Listed here are 3 T cell receptor beta chains from one sample, sequenced in a study of post-analysis software for immune sequencing data. No antigens are known for them. Carried by the TCR beta cDNA libraries were unique molecular identifiers. MiXCR was run by TCRdb on the PCR reads, yielding one entry per CDR3 protein. The sample records under 900,000 distinct CDR3 sequences, about 57% being singletons. Regarding the study as a whole: TRBV5-6, TRBV5-1 and TRBV20-1 belonged to a set of about 5 TRBV segments that were more frequent in patients than controls.

The sequenced sample was blood. All receptors derive from a girl aged 10 to 17 with multiple sclerosis.

This clonotype was observed a few times. The chain recombines TRBV7-8 with TRBJ1-4; weak D call: TRBD1 (5 bases). This CDR3 has 13 amino acids. Germline assignment: CDR1 SGHVS and CDR2 FQNEAQ. The V end was cut by 5 bases, the J end by 7 bases, with 11 bases between. The CDR3 reads CASSAQGSEKLFF. The CDR3 nucleotides read TGTGCCAGCAGCGCCCAGGGTTCTGAAAAACTGTTTTTT.

DNA of the CDR3: TGTGCCAGCAGTGAATTGTGGACAGGGGCCGATGAGCAGTTCTTC. This translates into CASSELWTGADEQFF. The chain carries TRBV25-1 and TRBJ2-1, with 9 positions matching TRBD1. CDR3 length: 15 amino acids. The germline CDR1 and CDR2 sequences are MGHDK and SYGVNS. V lost 1 base to trimming and J lost 8 bases; unmatched junction nucleotides: 6.

In DNA form, the CDR3 reads TGTGCCAGCAGTGACGGCCCCACGATGGCGGCTGGGGCCAACGTCCTGACTTTC. It is translated as CASSDGPTMAAGANVLTF. The chain carries TRBV6-4 and TRBJ2-6; D unresolved. With 2 bases removed from V and 2 bases from J, the gap between germline ends came to 16 bases. CDR1 is MRHNA, CDR2 SNTAGT, per germline. CDR3 length: 18 amino acids.